One TCR beta chain is described in this entry. The data were obtained in a study of CD8 T cells in Susac syndrome. RNA, at about 0.45 to 1 ug, was reverse transcribed with random hexamers. Each CDR3 protein gets one entry after TCRdb re-called the immunoSEQ multiplex PCR reads with MiXCR. Altogether 95,000 or so distinct CDR3 sequences are present, just under 95% being singletons, with the ten largest covering about 0.32%. This CDR3 is 15 amino acids long. Germline V gene sequence: CDR1 DFQATT, CDR2 SNEGSKA (reference sequence). V dropped 3 bases and J dropped 7 bases, with 16 bases sitting between them.

The V gene is TRBV20-1, the J gene TRBJ1-6; D not certain. Specimen: CD8+ T cells from PBMCs. The sequence was obtained from a human donor in good health. The CDR3 protein is CSASPRHTPNSPLHF. The DNA for the CDR3 is TGCAGTGCTAGCCCTCGACACACTCCAAATTCACCCCTCCACTTT.